This T cell receptor (beta chain) came from a study of PD-L1 blockade in urothelial cancer. Study information: Analyses were performed on blood at 3 weeks after treatment start (the second dose) and at 6 weeks.

Time point: pretreatment peripheral blood. To note about this clone: Its specificity is not known.

Sequencing was performed with immunoSEQ multiplex PCR; in TCRdb, only in-frame clones are kept and a portion is missing. Found here are tens of thousands of clones, roughly nine tenths of them singletons; the top ten hold about 14%. General study findings and limits: Survival was better when pretreatment blood TCR clonality fell below the median.

This clonotype originated in a woman aged 55-70 years with urothelial cancer. This specimen was PBMCs, taken around atezolizumab (anti-PD-L1) treatment.

The DNA for the CDR3 is TGTGCCAGCAGCTTGTGGGGAGGGCAGGGAGACGGCTACACCTTC. Translated: CASSLWGGQGDGYTF. The J gene is TRBJ1-2, the V gene TRBV5-5, with D tentatively TRBD1 (5 bases). V was cut by 1 base and J by 8 bases, with 18 bases left in between. Germline CDR1 SGHKS, CDR2 YYEKEE (reference sequence). This CDR3 comprises 15 residues.